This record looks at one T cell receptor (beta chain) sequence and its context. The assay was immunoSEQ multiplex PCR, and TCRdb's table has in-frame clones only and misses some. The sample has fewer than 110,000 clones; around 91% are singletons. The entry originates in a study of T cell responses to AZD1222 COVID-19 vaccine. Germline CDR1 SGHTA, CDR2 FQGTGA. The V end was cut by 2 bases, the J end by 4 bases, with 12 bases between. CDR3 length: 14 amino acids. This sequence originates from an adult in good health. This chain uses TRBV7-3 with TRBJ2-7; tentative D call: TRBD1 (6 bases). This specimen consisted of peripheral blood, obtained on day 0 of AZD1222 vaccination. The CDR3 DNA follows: TGTGCCAGCAGCTTAGGTGGGGGCCCGTACGAGCAGTACTTC. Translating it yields CASSLGGGPYEQYF.